This T cell receptor beta chain was captured by sequencing in a study of monozygotic twins with inflammatory bowel disease. TCRdb re-analyzed the 5' RACE reads; it lists each CDR3 protein once, without DNA. The sample has about 330,000 distinct CDR3 sequences. The germline gives CDR1 DFQATT, CDR2 SNEGSKA (reference sequence). The CDR3 spans 15 residues. The rearrangement uses TRBV20-1 and TRBJ2-7; the TRBD2 assignment by TCRdb is unverifiable without DNA. Material: blood. The clonotype comes from a human donor with ulcerative colitis or Crohn's disease, or a healthy co-twin of an affected twin (not recorded which). The CDR3 loop reads CSVPRAGGPSYEQYF.